This TCR beta chain appears in the sequencing data of a study of blood T cell repertoires in COVID-19. Across the study: Samples representing acute and convalescent COVID-19 were sourced from the United States, Italy and Spain. PBMCs, B-cell-depleted T cells, or T cells were the source of the cDNA or gDNA that made up the material.

Using immunoSEQ multiplex PCR, the repertoire was profiled, and TCRdb retains in-frame clones only, with some absent. The sample carries some 190,000 clones, 85% to 90% recorded once. In its sample, this clone was seen once. Material for sequencing was peripheral blood. The source of this sequence is a man aged 18 to 29 with active or convalescent COVID-19.

CDR3 nucleotide sequence: TGTGCCAGCAGTTTTGGGAGTGGCTACACCTTC. Encoded protein: CASSFGSGYTF. This chain joins TRBV28 and TRBJ1-2; D is unresolved. The CDR3 is made up of 11 amino acids. In germline, CDR1 is MDHEN, CDR2 SYDVKM. Deletions cut 3 bases from V and 7 bases from J, with 6 bases between.